The sequence of this T cell receptor (beta chain) was determined in a study of cytomegalovirus exposure and HLA in healthy donors. Overall study findings and caveats: Later work found most CMV-associated TCR beta chains apparently HLA-restricted.

In the case of this clone: Its antigen is as yet unknown.

V was trimmed by 7 bases and J by 5 bases, leaving 15 bases between them. Germline V gene sequence: CDR1 SGHDT, CDR2 YYEEEE. The CDR3 spans 13 residues. 13 Jbeta primers and 60 Vbeta primers were used for the PCR. Clones were sequenced by immunoSEQ multiplex PCR, and TCRdb holds only the in-frame ones, with some missing. The data contain approximately 86,000 clones, 76% of them seen just once; the ten biggest clones take up about 2.9%. Sequencing used PBMCs. The receptor was isolated from a man aged 40-50 years in good health and CMV-seronegative. The chain links TRBV5-6 to TRBJ2-5, with D unresolved. CDR3 nucleotides: TGTGCCAGCGGCATCTCGAGGCTCGAGACCCAGTACTTC. It is translated as CASGISRLETQYF.